Below, 29 T cell receptor beta chains from the same sample are listed, as sequenced in a study of T cell changes during pregnancy in multiple sclerosis. Assay: immunoSEQ multiplex PCR; the TCRdb copy retains only in-frame clones and omits some. The repertoire has about 83,000 clones, around 90% of them found once; the top ten carry 3.5%. Sequenced material: PBMCs, taken in the first trimester of pregnancy. These receptors originate from a female donor in good health, serving as a control in a pregnancy study. Some clones in this sample may be carry-over from other donors' samples.

This clone occurred a few times. V and J are TRBV21-1 and TRBJ1-5. TRBV21-1 is tagged as a pseudogene. The CDR3 has 15 residues. Written as DNA, the CDR3 is TGTGCCAGCAGCCCCCGTGAGGGTAGCAATCAGCCCCAGCATTTT. Amino acid sequence: CASSPREGSNQPQHF.

The V gene is TRBV30, the J gene TRBJ2-1; D is unclear. Germline lookup yields CDR1 GTSNPN and CDR2 SVGIG (reference sequence). V was cut by 2 bases and J by 6 bases, with 14 bases left in between. The CDR3 runs 14 residues. Here the CDR3 reads CAWSYLSLLNEQFF. The CDR3 DNA follows: TGTGCCTGGAGTTACCTATCTCTCCTCAATGAGCAGTTCTTC.

The V gene is TRBV9, the J gene TRBJ2-1; 13 bases line up with TRBD2. V lost 3 bases and J lost 0; bases outside the gene matches: 9. Germline V gene sequence: CDR1 SGDLS, CDR2 YYNGEE. This CDR3 has 19 residues. CDR3 region: CASSARITSGRVSYNEQFF. CDR3 DNA sequence: TGTGCCAGCAGCGCTCGGATCACTAGCGGGAGGGTCTCCTACAATGAGCAGTTCTTC.

The rearrangement joins TRBV2 to TRBJ2-1; 12 nucleotides agree with TRBD2. Germline assignment: CDR1 SNHLY and CDR2 FYNNEI. This CDR3 region has 14 residues. The ends lost 6 bases at V and 5 bases at J; junction bases unmatched: 2. This CDR3 reads CASRRLAGDNEQFF. CDR3 DNA sequence: TGTGCCAGCAGGAGACTAGCGGGGGACAATGAGCAGTTCTTC.

On this clone: Other DNA sequences in the sample encode the same CDR3. V usage is TRBV27 and J usage is TRBJ2-6; no clear D. The germline gives CDR1 MNHEY, CDR2 SMNVEV (reference sequence). The V end lost 5 bases, the J end lost 2 bases, and 4 bases lay between the germline ends. There are 13 residues in the CDR3. The CDR3 here is CASSLAGANVLTF. CDR3 DNA sequence: TGTGCCAGCAGTCTAGCTGGGGCCAACGTCCTGACTTTC. The variable domain in full, completed from reference TRBV27 and TRBJ2-6, reads EAQVTQNPRYLITVTGKKLTVTCSQNMNHEYMSWYRQDPGLGLRQIYYSMNVEVTDKGDVPEGYKVSRKEKRNFPLILESPSPNQTSLYFCASSLAGANVLTFGAGSRLTVL.

CDR3: CASSLDPVLEQYF. The CDR3 coding sequence is TGTGCCAGCAGCTTGGACCCGGTGCTCGAGCAGTACTTC. The V and J genes are TRBV5-4 and TRBJ2-7; D unclear. The CDR3 consists of 13 residues. V dropped 0 bases and J dropped 6 bases, with 10 bases sitting between them. Per the germline V gene, CDR1 is SGHNT and CDR2 is YYREEE (reference sequence).

This sequence joins TRBV18 and TRBJ2-7; D not resolved. Per germline, CDR1 KGHSH and CDR2 LQKENI. The CDR3 totals 13 residues. V lost 5 bases, J lost 4 bases, and 12 bases lay in between. CDR3 nucleotide sequence: TGTGCCAGCTCAGGTGACGTACTATACGAGCAGTACTTC. Its translation is CASSGDVLYEQYF. Supplemented by reference TRBV18 and TRBJ2-7, the full variable domain reads NAGVMQNPRHLVRRRGQEARLRCSPMKGHSHVYWYRQLPEEGLKFMVYLQKENIIDESGMPKERFSAEFPKEGPSILRIQQVVRGDSAAYFCASSGDVLYEQYFGPGTRLTVT.

This chain joins TRBV15 and TRBJ1-5; D may be TRBD1 (6 bases). The V end lost 0 bases, the J end lost 2 bases, and 11 bases lay between the germline ends. The CDR3 sequence is 16 residues long. Per germline, CDR1 LNHNV and CDR2 YYDKDF (reference sequence). CDR3 coding DNA: TGTGCCACCAGCAGAGATCGGGGGGCCGGCAATCAGCCCCAGCATTTT. Translated, it gives CATSRDRGAGNQPQHF.

In this sample, this clone turned up once. The chain has TRBV9 and TRBJ1-2, with TRBD1 matching over 9 bases. The ends lost 0 bases at V and 8 bases at J; junction bases unmatched: 8. CDR3 length: 15 amino acids. CDR1 and CDR2 (germline): SGDLS, YYNGEE. The CDR3 region is CASSVASGTGTGYTF. The CDR3 DNA follows: TGTGCCAGCAGCGTAGCTTCCGGGACAGGGACCGGCTACACCTTC.

CDR3 DNA sequence: TGTGCCAGCAGCGTGGACAGGGGGGCACCAGTCTATGGCTACACCTTC. This translates into CASSVDRGAPVYGYTF. The rearrangement uses TRBV7-2 and TRBJ1-2; 10 bases fit TRBD1. Germline V CDR1 and CDR2: SGHTA, FQGNSA. Losses at the gene ends were 5 bases for V and 4 bases for J; bases not matched to a gene: 10. This CDR3 is built from 16 residues.

The chain has TRBV4-3 and TRBJ2-4; TRBD1 matches 8 bases. Germline assignment: CDR1 LGHNA and CDR2 YSLEER. CDR3 length: 15 amino acids. V was clipped by 3 bases and J by 4 bases; unmatched bases: 5. The CDR3 DNA follows: TGCGCCAGCAGCCATCGACAGGGGCCAAAAAACATTCAGTACTTC. Residues: CASSHRQGPKNIQYF.

This clone was observed a handful of times. The chain has TRBV29-1 and TRBJ2-7, with no clear D. The germline V and J ends were trimmed by 5 bases and 6 bases, with 8 bases remaining between them. This CDR3 spans 10 amino acids. Germline CDR1 and CDR2: SQVTM and ANQGSEA. The CDR3 loop is CSVHGCEQYF. CDR3 nucleotide sequence: TGCAGCGTTCACGGTTGCGAGCAGTACTTC.

The rearrangement joins TRBV19 to TRBJ2-3, with TRBD2 as a possible D gene (6 bases). CDR3 length equals 15 residues. Germline CDR1 reads LNHDA; CDR2 reads SQIVND (reference sequence). Trimming cost V 5 bases and J 3 bases, with 15 bases left between them. CDR3 amino acids: CASSGGRGQTDTQYF. The DNA of the CDR3 is TGTGCCAGTAGTGGGGGGAGAGGGCAGACAGATACGCAGTATTTT.

This chain connects TRBV6-1 to TRBJ1-4, with 8 bases lining up with TRBD1. Germline CDR1 reads MNHNS; CDR2 reads SASEGT. The CDR3 totals 14 residues. Trimming cost V 6 bases and J 8 bases; bases outside gene matches: 8. The CDR3, as DNA: TGTGCCAGCAGGGCCGGACAGGGACGAGAAAAACTGTTTTTT. It translates to CASRAGQGREKLFF.

Only one count was recorded for this clone. This chain uses TRBV6-1 with TRBJ1-2; D is perhaps TRBD1 (5 bases). This CDR3 is 14 amino acids long. The V end was cut by 8 bases, the J end by 5 bases, with 18 bases between. Germline lookup yields CDR1 MNHNS and CDR2 SASEGT. CDR3 coding DNA: TGTGCCAGCGGGGTGAGACAGCAAACTTATGGCTACACCTTC. This codes for CASGVRQQTYGYTF.

The chain uses TRBV10-3 and TRBJ1-3; 7 bases fit TRBD1. This CDR3 contains 17 residues. Germline CDR1 and CDR2: ENHRY and SYGVKD. Trimming at V came to 3 bases and at J to 0 bases, leaving 8 bases not matched to a gene. CDR3 bases: TGTGCCATCAGTGACGACAGGGCCGATAGCTCTGGAAACACCATATATTTT. As protein: CAISDDRADSSGNTIYF.

The chain combines TRBV7-2 with TRBJ2-7, with D perhaps TRBD2 (5 bases). Trimming cost V 2 bases and J 7 bases, with 6 bases left between them. The CDR3 runs 11 residues. Germline CDR1 and CDR2: SGHTA and FQGNSA. The CDR3 sequence is CASSLRREQYF. The CDR3 DNA reads as TGTGCCAGCAGCTTAAGGAGGGAGCAGTACTTC.

About this clone itself: No DNA is shown, since the ends of the CDR3 on it are uncertain; the CDR3 is the one TCRdb lists. This chain connects TRBV5-1 to TRBJ2-1; TRBD1 reflects the table's D call only, with no check against the DNA. Both ends counted, the CDR3 spans 14 residues. The V gene's germline CDR1 is SGHRS and CDR2 YFSETQ. CDR3: CASSWGQGAGEQLF.

The chain employs TRBV7-6 and TRBJ2-4, with D perhaps TRBD2 (5 bases). V dropped 1 base and J dropped 3 bases, with 13 bases sitting between them. This CDR3 has 16 residues. Germline CDR1 reads SGHVS; CDR2 reads FNYEAQ. CDR3 in amino acids: CASSLEVYGGKNIQYF. The DNA for the CDR3 is TGTGCCAGCAGCTTAGAGGTTTATGGAGGCAAAAACATTCAGTACTTC.

The V and J genes are TRBV6-4 and TRBJ2-1, with 7 nucleotides matching TRBD2. Germline trimming cut 6 bases from V and 9 bases from J; bases unmatched to any gene: 8. This CDR3 is built from 13 residues. CDR1 is MRHNA and CDR2 is SNTAGT in the germline V gene. The chain's CDR3 is CASSPGLKGEQFF. Here the CDR3 DNA reads TGTGCCAGCAGCCCGGGACTAAAGGGTGAGCAGTTCTTC.

The chain recombines TRBV30 with TRBJ2-7; 7 positions agree with TRBD2. This CDR3 has 14 residues. CDR1 and CDR2 (germline): GTSNPN, SVGIG (reference sequence). With V trimmed by 2 bases and J by 5 bases, 9 bases remained unmatched. The CDR3 here is CAWSKWEGQNEQYF. The CDR3 coding sequence is TGTGCCTGGAGTAAGTGGGAGGGCCAAAACGAGCAGTACTTC.

The count of this clone is one. An end of the junction does not agree with germline; a read error may underlie this. CDR3 sequence (DNA): TGTGCCAGCAGGGAAGGCGGGGGCTCCTACGAGCAGTACTTC. Translated: CASREGGGSYEQYF. This sequence joins TRBV2 and TRBJ2-7, with 7 nucleotides matching TRBD2. The CDR3 sequence is 14 residues long. Germline-derived CDR1 and CDR2 are SNHLY and FYNNEI.

This chain uses TRBV28 with TRBJ2-5, with 10 bases that match TRBD1. The DNA matches TRBJ2-7 better at its end, which makes the J call doubtful. This CDR3 has 13 residues. Germline loops: CDR1 MDHEN, CDR2 SYDVKM. In DNA form, the CDR3 reads TGTGCCAGCAGCTGGACAGGGGGTAACGAGCAGTACTTC. Translating it yields CASSWTGGNEQYF.

This clone was seen a single time. The V gene is TRBV4-1, the J gene TRBJ1-1; D perhaps matches TRBD1 (5 bases). The CDR3 totals 15 residues. Trimming removed 1 base at V and 2 bases at J, with 11 bases between. CDR1 is MGHRA and CDR2 is YSYEKL in the germline V gene. The CDR3 DNA sequence: TGCGCCAGCAGCCAAGTTTTAGGGGATAACACTGAAGCTTTCTTT. Amino acids: CASSQVLGDNTEAFF.

The V gene is TRBV9, the J gene TRBJ2-3; possibly TRBD1 for D (5 bases). The germline V and J ends were trimmed by 0 bases and 10 bases, with 12 bases remaining between them. Per germline, CDR1 SGDLS and CDR2 YYNGEE. CDR3 length equals 13 residues. The CDR3 nucleotides read TGTGCCAGCAGCGTAGAGGCTAGGGGATCGCAGTATTTT. It encodes CASSVEARGSQYF.

The gene calls are TRBV13 and TRBJ1-6, with no clear D. This CDR3 region has 14 residues. The germline gives CDR1 PRHDT, CDR2 FYEKMQ (reference sequence). Trimming cost V 0 bases and J 6 bases, with 6 bases left between them. The CDR3 loop is CASSLGASNSPLHF. The DNA of the CDR3 is TGTGCCAGCAGCTTAGGAGCGAGTAATTCACCCCTCCACTTT. Full variable domain (rest looked up from reference TRBV13 and TRBJ1-6): AAGVIQSPRHLIKEKRETATLKCYPIPRHDTVYWYQQGPGQDPQFLISFYEKMQSDKGSIPDRFSAQQFSDYHSELNMSSLELGDSALYFCASSLGASNSPLHFGNGTRLTVT.

The chain has TRBV29-1 and TRBJ2-2; 7 bases agree with TRBD1. Per germline, CDR1 SQVTM and CDR2 ANQGSEA. J was trimmed by 6 bases and V by 4 bases; bases with no gene match: 5. The CDR3 length is 13 residues. This CDR3 is CSVARGLAGELFF. CDR3 nucleotide sequence: TGCAGCGTTGCAAGGGGGCTGGCCGGGGAGCTGTTTTTT.

The chain employs TRBV7-2 and TRBJ1-4, with D unclear. The V gene lost 5 bases and the J gene lost 8 bases, with 12 bases spanning the gap. The CDR3 is made up of 13 amino acids. Per germline, CDR1 SGHTA and CDR2 FQGNSA. The CDR3 sequence is CASSARHGEKLFF. The CDR3 DNA sequence: TGTGCCAGCAGCGCCCGACATGGAGAAAAACTGTTTTTT.

The rearrangement links TRBV4-1 to TRBJ2-5, with TRBD2 matching 10 bases. Germline trimming cut 1 base from V and 4 bases from J; bases unmatched to any gene: 6. CDR1 and CDR2 from the germline V gene are MGHRA and YSYEKL. CDR3 length: 16 amino acids. The CDR3 DNA follows: TGCGCCAGCAGCCAAGTTCTAGCGGGAGCTTTAGAGACCCAGTACTTC. It yields the protein CASSQVLAGALETQYF.